Shown below are 32 T cell receptor beta chains from a single sample sequenced in a study of cytomegalovirus exposure and HLA in healthy donors. PCR used 60 Vbeta primers and 13 Jbeta primers. Assay: immunoSEQ multiplex PCR; the TCRdb copy retains only in-frame clones and omits some. The data show roughly 160,000 clones, approximately 80% seen once. The sample consisted of PBMCs. The receptors were sampled from a boy aged 2 to 10 in good health and CMV-seronegative.

The gene calls are TRBV18 and TRBJ1-1, with a tentative D call TRBD1 (6 bases). V lost 3 bases and J lost 1, with 12 bases in between. The CDR3 is made up of 15 amino acids. Per germline, CDR1 KGHSH and CDR2 LQKENI. The CDR3 bases are TGTGCCAGCTCACCTTGGGGGCAAGGGAACACTGAAGCTTTCTTT. Amino acid sequence: CASSPWGQGNTEAFF. Supplemented by reference TRBV18 and TRBJ1-1, the full variable domain reads NAGVMQNPRHLVRRRGQEARLRCSPMKGHSHVYWYRQLPEEGLKFMVYLQKENIIDESGMPKERFSAEFPKEGPSILRIQQVVRGDSAAYFCASSPWGQGNTEAFFGQGTRLTVV.

This chain connects TRBV14 to TRBJ1-4, with 9 bases matching TRBD1. Trimming at V came to 3 bases and at J to 8 bases, leaving 7 bases not matched to a gene. CDR3 length: 15 residues. The germline V gene has CDR1 SGHDN and CDR2 FVKESK. The CDR3 loop reads CASSQPGQGLEKLFF. The CDR3 DNA reads as TGTGCCAGCAGCCAGCCGGGACAGGGTTTGGAAAAACTGTTTTTT.

The chain recombines TRBV5-1 with TRBJ2-5; 16 nucleotides line up with TRBD2. The assigned J gene may be wrong: the sequence end matches TRBJ2-7 better. The CDR3 is 17 amino acids. Germline V CDR1 and CDR2: SGHRS, YFSETQ. The CDR3, as DNA: TGCGCCAGCAGCGGGGGACTAGCGGGAGGGGGGTCCTACGAGCAGTACTTC. Encoded protein: CASSGGLAGGGSYEQYF.

The J gene is TRBJ1-1, the V gene TRBV29-1; TRBD1 matches 9 bases. CDR3 size: 15 residues. Per the germline V gene, CDR1 is SQVTM and CDR2 is ANQGSEA. V was pared by 4 bases and J by 7 bases, with 13 bases of the junction left unmatched. The CDR3 region is CSVGQGVVGLDEAFF. The CDR3 DNA reads TGCAGCGTTGGACAGGGGGTTGTCGGGCTTGATGAAGCTTTCTTT. Looking up the rest from reference TRBV29-1 and TRBJ1-1 gives the full variable domain: SAVISQKPSRDICQRGTSLTIQCQVDSQVTMMFWYRQQPGQSLTLIATANQGSEATYESGFVIDKFPISRPNLTFSTLTVSNMSPEDSSIYLCSVGQGVVGLDEAFFGQGTRLTVV.

The CDR3 is CASSWEGGARTEAFF. Here the CDR3 DNA reads TGTGCCAGCAGTTGGGAGGGGGGGGCGCGGACTGAAGCTTTCTTT. The V and J genes are TRBV27 and TRBJ1-1, with D perhaps TRBD1 (6 bases). The germline gives CDR1 MNHEY, CDR2 SMNVEV (reference sequence). The CDR3 runs 15 residues. V lost 4 bases and J lost 5, with 17 bases in between.

This clone was counted a single time. V usage is TRBV5-1 and J usage is TRBJ2-3, with 7 bases matching TRBD1. With 6 bases clipped from V and 0 bases from J, the junction kept 10 bases outside the gene matches. The germline CDR1 and CDR2 sequences are SGHRS and YFSETQ. The CDR3 is made up of 16 amino acids. CDR3 nucleotide sequence: TGCGCCAGCACCCGGGACAGACAAACTAGCACAGATACGCAGTATTTT. It is translated as CASTRDRQTSTDTQYF. Variable domain in full (rest from reference TRBV5-1 and TRBJ2-3): KAGVTQTPRYLIKTRGQQVTLSCSPISGHRSVSWYQQTPGQGLQFLFEYFSETQRNKGNFPGRFSGRQFSNSRSEMNVSTLELGDSALYLCASTRDRQTSTDTQYFGPGTRLTVL.

The chain joins TRBV29-1 to TRBJ2-7, with 9 nucleotides matching TRBD2. Germline values: CDR1 SQVTM, CDR2 ANQGSEA. The ends lost 7 bases at V and 1 base at J; junction bases unmatched: 5. The CDR3 length is 13 residues. The CDR3 protein is CSALSGRSYEQYF. For the CDR3, the DNA is TGCAGCGCCCTTAGCGGGAGATCCTACGAGCAGTACTTC.

The rearrangement links TRBV7-6 to TRBJ1-4; TRBD1 matches 10 bases. Germline V gene data show CDR1 as SGHVS and CDR2 as FNYEAQ. V shed 0 bases, J shed 8 bases, and the junction held 15 bases outside the gene matches. This CDR3 region has 19 residues. The CDR3, as DNA: TGTGCCAGCAGCTTAGCTGGTGTAGGGACAGGGGAACGGGAGGAAAAACTGTTTTTT. Translation: CASSLAGVGTGEREEKLFF. Based on the CDR3 plus reference TRBV7-6 and TRBJ1-4, the full variable domain is GAGVSQSPRYKVTKRGQDVALRCDPISGHVSLYWYRQALGQGPEFLTYFNYEAQQDKSGLPNDRFSAERPEGSISTLTIQRTEQRDSAMYRCASSLAGVGTGEREEKLFFGSGTQLSVL.

This clone was found once. The chain employs TRBV7-2 and TRBJ2-7, with a weak D call TRBD1 (6 bases). The CDR3 extends over 15 amino acids. Germline CDR1 SGHTA, CDR2 FQGNSA. Trimming pared 3 bases from V and 4 bases from J, leaving 16 bases between. This CDR3 reads CASSLESVGAYEQYF. In DNA, the CDR3 is TGTGCCAGCAGCTTGGAGTCCGTGGGGGCGTACGAGCAGTACTTC.

This clone showed up just a few times. V is TRBV2 and J is TRBJ1-5; D may be TRBD1 (6 bases). Germline CDR1 and CDR2: SNHLY and FYNNEI. V lost 7 bases and J 7 bases, leaving 14 bases between the germline ends. The CDR3 totals 13 residues. The CDR3 region has the DNA TGTGCCAGCAATAAACAGGGCGAACAGCCCCAGCATTTT. This encodes CASNKQGEQPQHF. Full variable domain (outside the CDR3, taken from reference TRBV2 and TRBJ1-5): EPEVTQTPSHQVTQMGQEVILRCVPISNHLYFYWYRQILGQKVEFLVSFYNNEISEKSEIFDDQFSVERPDGSNFTLKIRSTKLEDSAMYFCASNKQGEQPQHFGDGTRLSIL.

This chain joins TRBV27 and TRBJ1-5; 8 bases fit TRBD1. Trimming cost V 6 bases and J 5 bases; bases outside gene matches: 18. The CDR3 sequence is 18 residues long. CDR1 is MNHEY and CDR2 is SMNVEV in the germline V gene (reference sequence). The CDR3 DNA is TGTGCCAGCAGCCAACTGGGAAACTACAGGGGGGGTGATCAGCCCCAGCATTTT. It yields the protein CASSQLGNYRGGDQPQHF.

The chain uses TRBV6-5 and TRBJ1-1; 8 nucleotides line up with TRBD1. CDR1 and CDR2 from the germline V gene are MNHEY and SVGAGI. The CDR3 extends over 14 amino acids. Trimming cost V 5 bases and J 5 bases; bases outside gene matches: 7. CDR3 in amino acids: CASSARTGKTEAFF. The DNA of the CDR3 is TGTGCCAGCAGTGCCAGGACAGGGAAAACTGAAGCTTTCTTT.

The chain links TRBV6-1 to TRBJ2-7; 8 bases align to TRBD2. Trimming at V came to 7 bases and at J to 3 bases, leaving 11 bases not matched to a gene. Per the germline V gene, CDR1 is MNHNS and CDR2 is SASEGT. The CDR3 contains 15 residues. Here the CDR3 DNA reads TGTGCCAGCACGACCTGGGGGACTAGGATCTACGAGCAGTACTTC. Residues: CASTTWGTRIYEQYF.

The chain couples TRBV9 to TRBJ2-3, with TRBD1 identical over 7 bases. The CDR3 has 13 amino acids. The V gene end was trimmed by 0 bases and the J gene end by 10 bases; junction bases not matched to a gene: 5. Germline V CDR1 and CDR2: SGDLS, YYNGEE. The CDR3 sequence: CASSVDIGGSQYF. The CDR3 region has the DNA TGTGCCAGCAGCGTAGACATAGGGGGCTCGCAGTATTTT.

V and J are TRBV19 and TRBJ1-5, with D possibly being TRBD1 (6 bases). This CDR3 has 15 amino acids. CDR1 is LNHDA and CDR2 is SQIVND in the germline V gene (reference sequence). V was pared by 5 bases and J by 1 base, with 12 bases between. This CDR3 reads CASSPIRGSNQPQHF. The CDR3 DNA sequence: TGTGCCAGTAGTCCCATCAGGGGAAGCAATCAGCCCCAGCATTTT.

The V call is TRBV6-1, the J call TRBJ1-2; the D gene is possibly TRBD1 (5 bases). This CDR3 has 13 residues. V gave up 10 bases and J gave up 8 bases, with 20 bases separating them. The V gene's germline CDR1 is MNHNS and CDR2 SASEGT. CDR3 amino acids: CATSDIKLAGYTF. For the CDR3, the DNA is TGTGCCACCTCGGACATTAAGTTGGCCGGCTACACCTTC.

This sequence joins TRBV7-9 and TRBJ2-7, with D tentatively TRBD2 (5 bases). Germline CDR1 SEHNR, CDR2 FQNEAQ (reference sequence). The CDR3 runs 16 residues. Trimming stripped 1 base from V and 1 base from J, with 14 bases between. As DNA, the CDR3 is TGTGCCAGCAGCTTAGGAAGAGCGGAAGTTTCCTACGAGCAGTACTTC. This gives the protein CASSLGRAEVSYEQYF.

This chain links TRBV5-5 with TRBJ1-5, with 9 bases identical to TRBD1. Per germline, CDR1 SGHKS and CDR2 YYEKEE (reference sequence). The V gene end was trimmed by 2 bases and the J gene end by 4 bases; junction bases not matched to a gene: 7. The CDR3 is 16 residues long. CDR3 sequence: CASSLGTGSFNQPQHF. CDR3 DNA sequence: TGTGCCAGCAGCTTAGGGACAGGGAGTTTTAATCAGCCCCAGCATTTT.

The genes are TRBV7-9 and TRBJ1-1; tentative D call: TRBD1 (5 bases). Trimming pared 3 bases from V and 2 bases from J, leaving 16 bases between. The CDR3 spans 16 residues. From germline, CDR1 is SEHNR and CDR2 FQNEAQ (reference sequence). The CDR3 protein is CASSFTPGKGNTEAFF. The CDR3 nucleotides are TGTGCCAGCAGCTTTACACCAGGGAAGGGTAACACTGAAGCTTTCTTT.

The chain carries TRBV27 and TRBJ1-2; 8 bases fit TRBD1. Germline loops: CDR1 MNHEY, CDR2 SMNVEV (reference sequence). Trimming at V came to 8 bases and at J to 5 bases, leaving 7 bases not matched to a gene. The CDR3 runs to 13 residues. The CDR3 region is CASGQGFGYGYTF. The CDR3 bases are TGTGCCAGCGGACAGGGCTTTGGGTATGGCTACACCTTC.

This clone was found a few times. The rearrangement links TRBV6-4 to TRBJ1-2, with D possibly being TRBD1 (5 bases). This CDR3 has 14 residues. V lost 0 bases and J 6 bases, leaving 11 bases between the germline ends. From germline, CDR1 is MRHNA and CDR2 SNTAGT. This chain's CDR3 is CASSDSSGSDGYTF. The CDR3 DNA sequence: TGTGCCAGCAGTGACTCGTCAGGGTCGGATGGCTACACCTTC.

The rearrangement uses TRBV7-6 and TRBJ2-1; tentative D call: TRBD2 (6 bases). V lost 1 base and J 7 bases, leaving 14 bases between the germline ends. CDR3 size: 15 residues. Germline V lookup: CDR1 SGHVS, CDR2 FNYEAQ. CDR3 bases: TGTGCCAGCAGCTTAGGTTTAGCGGCCGGGAATGAGCAGTTCTTC. Encoded protein: CASSLGLAAGNEQFF.

The chain uses TRBV6-1 and TRBJ1-2; D not certain. Trimming left V 6 bases short and J 4 bases short, with 12 bases between. CDR3 length: 13 amino acids. Germline V gives CDR1 MNHNS, CDR2 SASEGT. The CDR3 DNA is TGTGCCAGCAGCCCCAACAGTGGCTATGGCTACACCTTC. This translates into CASSPNSGYGYTF.

The rearrangement links TRBV7-9 to TRBJ2-2, with D uncertain. Germline CDR1 SEHNR, CDR2 FQNEAQ (reference sequence). CDR3 length: 15 amino acids. V was clipped by 1 base and J by 1 base, with 7 bases between them. The CDR3 region has the DNA TGTGCCAGCAGCTTAGTTAGCTTGAACACCGGGGAGCTGTTTTTT. It encodes CASSLVSLNTGELFF.

This clone came up a few times. The V gene is TRBV7-7, the J gene TRBJ2-7, with D possibly being TRBD2 (6 bases). The CDR3 loop spans 15 amino acids. The V and J ends lost 1 base and 4 bases respectively, with 14 bases between them. The germline gives CDR1 SSHAT, CDR2 FNYEAQ (reference sequence). CDR3 DNA: TGTGCCAGCAGCTTAGGCTGGAGGGGATATTACGAGCAGTACGTC. Translated, it gives CASSLGWRGYYEQYV.

The rearrangement uses TRBV19 and TRBJ2-7, with TRBD2 identical over 8 bases. Germline CDR1 reads LNHDA; CDR2 reads SQIVND (reference sequence). After removal of 3 bases from V and 7 bases from J, the junction contained 8 bases not matched to a gene. This CDR3 spans 14 amino acids. The CDR3 reads CASSMSGRTREQYF. The CDR3 DNA sequence: TGTGCCAGTAGTATGAGCGGGAGAACGAGAGAGCAGTACTTC.

The J gene is TRBJ2-5, the V gene TRBV6-1, with D perhaps TRBD1 (6 bases). The CDR3 has 14 amino acids. The germline V gene has CDR1 MNHNS and CDR2 SASEGT. V lost 4 bases and J 5 bases, leaving 14 bases between the germline ends. The CDR3 protein is CASSAGATAETQYF. CDR3 sequence (DNA): TGTGCCAGCAGTGCAGGGGCGACGGCGGAGACCCAGTACTTC.

The chain has TRBV5-1 and TRBJ2-3; TRBD2 aligns across 16 bases. The CDR3 loop spans 17 amino acids. The J segment lost 3 bases and the V segment lost 4 bases, leaving 5 bases of the junction unmatched. Germline V CDR1 and CDR2: SGHRS, YFSETQ. This chain's CDR3 is CASSKGLAGGRTDTQYF. The CDR3 DNA sequence: TGCGCCAGCAGCAAGGGACTAGCGGGGGGGAGGACAGATACGCAGTATTTT.

J is TRBJ1-1 and V is TRBV13; possible D gene TRBD1, 6 bases. Per the germline V gene, CDR1 is PRHDT and CDR2 is FYEKMQ (reference sequence). This CDR3 is 13 amino acids long. Between the trimmed V and J ends, which lost 4 bases and 4 bases, there was a span of 10 bases. As DNA, the CDR3 is TGTGCCAGCAGCTCGCAGGGGCGCACTGAAGCTTTCTTT. This sequence encodes CASSSQGRTEAFF. The complete variable domain, with remaining parts taken from reference TRBV13 and TRBJ1-1, reads AAGVIQSPRHLIKEKRETATLKCYPIPRHDTVYWYQQGPGQDPQFLISFYEKMQSDKGSIPDRFSAQQFSDYHSELNMSSLELGDSALYFCASSSQGRTEAFFGQGTRLTVV.

The rearrangement joins TRBV7-9 to TRBJ1-1; 9 bases are shared with TRBD1. CDR3 length equals 16 residues. CDR1 is SEHNR and CDR2 is FQNEAQ in the germline V gene (reference sequence). The ends lost 5 bases at V and 5 bases at J; junction bases unmatched: 12. The CDR3 loop reads CASSPTGGTGWTEAFF. The DNA of the CDR3 is TGTGCCAGCAGCCCCACAGGCGGGACAGGGTGGACTGAAGCTTTCTTT. The complete variable domain, with remaining parts taken from reference TRBV7-9 and TRBJ1-1, reads DTGVSQNPRHKITKRGQNVTFRCDPISEHNRLYWYRQTLGQGPEFLTYFQNEAQLEKSRLLSDRFSAERPKGSFSTLEIQRTEQGDSAMYLCASSPTGGTGWTEAFFGQGTRLTVV.

This chain links TRBV10-3 with TRBJ2-5, with 8 bases that match TRBD2. The CDR3 runs to 16 residues. Germline CDR1 ENHRY, CDR2 SYGVKD. Trimming cost V 4 bases and J 0 bases; bases outside gene matches: 7. CDR3 residues: CAISVEQRGYQETQYF. The CDR3 bases are TGTGCCATCAGTGTGGAACAGCGGGGGTACCAAGAGACCCAGTACTTC.

This chain connects TRBV6-5 to TRBJ1-2; tentative D call: TRBD1 (6 bases). CDR1 is MNHEY and CDR2 is SVGAGI in the germline V gene. Trimming took 5 bases from V and 7 from J, leaving 11 bases between them. The CDR3 covers 12 residues. The CDR3 sequence is CASSTTGSGYTF. The CDR3, as DNA: TGTGCCAGCAGTACTACAGGGTCTGGCTACACCTTC.